This T cell receptor beta chain was found in a study of OX40 agonist ivuxolimab in advanced cancers. Study-level background: Intravenous ivuxolimab at 0.01 to 10 mg/kg was given to patients every 2 weeks. Patients were around 83% male with ages roughly 23 to 90, mean about 60. Study-wide results and caveats: Dose levels from 0.1 to 3.0 mg/kg saw CD4+ and CD8+ blood T cells expand clonally by week 6. Some of the lowest clonal expansion was seen in partial responders at 0.1-3.0 mg/kg.

As concerns this clone: Its antigen is still unknown.

The V and J ends lost 3 bases and 5 bases, in that order; junction bases with no gene match: 6. CDR1 is WSHSY, CDR2 SAAADI, per germline. The CDR3 is 14 amino acids. Measured with immunoSEQ multiplex PCR; TCRdb has only the in-frame clones, and not every one. The sample records approximately 90,000 clones, about 89% being singletons. The source material was CD4+ or CD8+ T cells sorted from blood, sampled in a trial of the OX40 agonist ivuxolimab. The V gene is TRBV10-2, the J gene TRBJ2-7; TRBD1 matches at 8 bases. The TCR sequence derives from an adult with an advanced solid tumor such as melanoma, head and neck, liver or kidney cancer. The CDR3: CASSEGQGYHEQYF. CDR3 DNA sequence: TGCGCCAGCAGTGAAGGACAGGGATACCACGAGCAGTACTTC.